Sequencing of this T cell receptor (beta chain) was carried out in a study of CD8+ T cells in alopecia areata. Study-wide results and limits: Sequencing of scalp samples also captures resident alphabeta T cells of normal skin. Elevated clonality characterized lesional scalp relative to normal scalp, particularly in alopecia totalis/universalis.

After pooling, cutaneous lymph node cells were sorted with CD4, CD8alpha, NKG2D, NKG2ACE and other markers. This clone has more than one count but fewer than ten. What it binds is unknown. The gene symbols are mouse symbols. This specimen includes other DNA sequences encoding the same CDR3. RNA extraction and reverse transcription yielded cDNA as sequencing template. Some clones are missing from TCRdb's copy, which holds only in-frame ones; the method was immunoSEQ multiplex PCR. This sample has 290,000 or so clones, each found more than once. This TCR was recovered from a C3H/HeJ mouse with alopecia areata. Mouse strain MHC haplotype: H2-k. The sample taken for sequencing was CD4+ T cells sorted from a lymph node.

The CDR3 loop reads CASSPQGANSDYTF. The sequenced CDR3 bases are TGTGCTAGCAGCCCACAGGGAGCAAACTCC. The V call is TRBV29, the J call TRBJ1-2; tentatively, D is TRBD1 (6 bases). Read sequence stops 4 residues before the CDR3 end, and the germline J gene provides the missing end. The CDR3 totals 14 residues. Trimming removed 6 bases at V and 0 bases at J, with 11 bases between. Germline V CDR1 and CDR2: MSHET, SYDVDS.